Below, 29 T cell receptor beta chains from the same sample are listed, as sequenced in a study of regulatory T cells in long-lasting Graves disease. Libraries of TCR beta came from iRepertoire HTBI primers plus Arm-PCR of CDR3 regions. TCRdb re-called the multiplex PCR reads with MiXCR, one entry per CDR3 protein. The data hold 550,000 or so distinct CDR3 sequences, with 12% observed a single time. The time point: newly diagnosed GD, antithyroid drugs for less than 3 months. TCR sequences were obtained from RNA taken from PBMCs. This same sample was also part of a study on T cells in Graves' hyperthyroidism and ophthalmopathy.

This specimen consisted of peripheral blood mononuclear cells (PBMCs), obtained at new diagnosis, from a patient treated with antithyroid drugs. These receptors were obtained from a woman between 25 and 40 years old with Graves disease.

The sample holds a few counts of this clonotype. This chain links TRBV20-1 with TRBJ2-7; D gene ambiguous. Trimming took 1 base from V and 4 from J, leaving 8 bases between them. The CDR3 loop spans 12 amino acids. Germline values: CDR1 DFQATT, CDR2 SNEGSKA (reference sequence). The CDR3 bases are TGCAGTGCTAGAGTTGGGTTTTACGAGCAGTACTTC. Translation gives CSARVGFYEQYF.

This clonotype was observed at least ten times. This sequence joins TRBV6-1 and TRBJ2-7, with D possibly TRBD1 on 5 matching bases. This CDR3 has 15 amino acids. V was pared by 5 bases and J by 2 bases, with 16 bases between. Per germline, CDR1 MNHNS and CDR2 SASEGT. The CDR3 DNA reads as TGTGCCAGCAGTCCCCAGACAGCTCCTCCCTACGAGCAGTACTTC. Protein product: CASSPQTAPPYEQYF.

At least ten counts were recorded for this clonotype. The chain joins TRBV7-9 to TRBJ2-1, with D perhaps TRBD2 (6 bases). Trimming stripped 7 bases from V and 4 bases from J, with 14 bases between. The CDR3 is 14 residues long. The V gene's germline CDR1 is SEHNR and CDR2 FQNEAQ (reference sequence). The CDR3 DNA reads TGTGCCAGCAACCCAGGCGGGAATTACAATGAGCAGTTCTTC. This encodes CASNPGGNYNEQFF.

This clonotype showed up just a few times. The J gene is TRBJ2-7, the V gene TRBV9, with TRBD2 matching over 7 bases. Germline lookup yields CDR1 SGDLS and CDR2 YYNGEE. This CDR3 is built from 14 residues. V lost 0 bases to trimming and J lost 3 bases; unmatched junction nucleotides: 3. As DNA, the CDR3 is TGTGCCAGCAGCGTAGGCGGGAGTTTCTACGAGCAGTACTTC. It encodes CASSVGGSFYEQYF.

The table lists this clonotype with many counts. The chain uses TRBV20-1 and TRBJ1-1, with TRBD1 as a possible D gene (5 bases). The germline V gene encodes CDR1 DFQATT and CDR2 SNEGSKA (reference sequence). V was pared by 1 base and J by 3 bases, with 6 bases between. The CDR3 sequence is 12 residues long. This chain's CDR3 is CSARAGYTEAFF. In DNA form, the CDR3 reads TGCAGTGCTAGAGCAGGGTACACTGAAGCTTTCTTT.

This clonotype was detected only a few times. The chain has TRBV19 and TRBJ2-1; D is ambiguous. The CDR3 length is 15 residues. CDR1 is LNHDA, CDR2 SQIVND, per germline (reference sequence). V lost 2 bases to trimming and J lost 0 bases, with 8 bases between them. The CDR3 region is CASSIWKSSYNEQFF. The CDR3, as DNA: TGTGCCAGTAGTATATGGAAGAGCTCCTACAATGAGCAGTTCTTC.

This clonotype was recorded at least ten times. The V and J genes are TRBV24-1 and TRBJ2-7; TRBD1 matches 8 bases. The germline V gene encodes CDR1 KGHDR and CDR2 SFDVKD. This CDR3 is built from 13 residues. V was clipped by 7 bases and J by 4 bases; unmatched bases: 5. The CDR3 region has the DNA TGTGCCACCAGCCAGGGGGCCGGGTACGAGCAGTACTTC. It is translated as CATSQGAGYEQYF.

For this clonotype: It may be a read error: a sequence one base away is much more abundant. Here the CDR3 omits its conserved ending phenylalanine or tryptophan, so a read error is the likely source. CDR3 DNA sequence: TGTGCCAGCAGTGAGGGGGACACCGCTGAAGCTTTCCTT. This encodes CASSEGDTAEAFL. V and J are TRBV6-1 and TRBJ1-1; maybe TRBD1 (6 bases). The CDR3 contains 13 residues. Per the germline V gene, CDR1 is MNHNS and CDR2 is SASEGT. Between the trimmed V and J ends, which lost 3 bases and 6 bases, there was a span of 11 bases.

This clonotype came up many times. The rearrangement joins TRBV6-5 to TRBJ2-2; D assignment may be TRBD1 or TRBD2 (5 bases each). CDR3 length: 15 amino acids. Germline-derived CDR1 and CDR2 are MNHEY and SVGAGI. V lost 0 bases and J lost 1, with 6 bases in between. Here the CDR3 reads CASSYSGRNTGELFF. CDR3 in DNA: TGTGCCAGCAGTTACTCGGGACGGAACACCGGGGAGCTGTTTTTT.

This clonotype has ten or more counts. The chain couples TRBV3-1 to TRBJ1-6; TRBD1 might be the D (5 bases). Germline lookup yields CDR1 LGHDT and CDR2 YNNKEL (reference sequence). The CDR3 is made up of 13 amino acids. The germline V and J ends were trimmed by 1 base and 16 bases, with 14 bases remaining between them. The CDR3 DNA sequence: TGTGCCAGCAGCCAAGTAACGACGGGACCTCTCCACTTT. Residues: CASSQVTTGPLHF.

V usage is TRBV6-1 and J usage is TRBJ1-1; tentatively, D is TRBD1 (6 bases). Germline-derived CDR1 and CDR2 are MNHNS and SASEGT. The CDR3 has 12 residues. Trimming shortened V by 8 bases and J by 1 base, and 8 bases separated the two germline ends. In nucleotides, the CDR3 is TGTGCCAGCTTGGACAGGAACACTGAAGCTTTCTTT. Translating gives CASLDRNTEAFF.

Only a few counts were recorded for this clonotype. The rearrangement uses TRBV27 and TRBJ2-1; a weak D match, TRBD2 (7 bases). Germline V gene data show CDR1 as MNHEY and CDR2 as SMNVEV (reference sequence). V lost 5 bases to trimming and J lost 9 bases, with 20 bases between them. CDR3 size: 15 residues. CDR3 sequence: CASSVKGGGGGEQFF. The CDR3, as DNA: TGTGCCAGCAGTGTAAAAGGGGGGGGAGGGGGTGAGCAGTTCTTC.

The chain joins TRBV5-6 to TRBJ1-2; D gene ambiguous. Germline CDR1 reads SGHDT; CDR2 reads YYEEEE. Between the trimmed V and J ends, which lost 0 bases and 7 bases, there was a span of 16 bases. The CDR3 loop spans 15 amino acids. CDR3 in amino acids: CASSLGPLTGGGYTF. In DNA form, the CDR3 reads TGTGCCAGCAGCTTGGGACCGTTGACGGGTGGTGGCTACACCTTC.

In regard to this clonotype: At one end, the junction sequence differs from germline, possibly due to a read error. V is TRBV4-2 and J is TRBJ2-7; D gene uncertain. Germline assignment: CDR1 LGHNA and CDR2 YNFKEQ. CDR3 length: 15 amino acids. The CDR3 loop reads CASNQEVGNVYEQYF. CDR3 DNA: TGTGCCAGCAACCAAGAGGTGGGGAATGTCTACGAGCAGTACTTC.

In the case of this clonotype: The conserved final phenylalanine or tryptophan is absent from the CDR3, which likely points to a read error. The chain has TRBV6-1 and TRBJ1-6; D is uncertain. The CDR3 spans 12 residues. Trimming left V 0 bases short and J 10 bases short, with 4 bases between. Germline values: CDR1 MNHNS, CDR2 SASEGT. CDR3 loop: CASSEAGSPLHL. The DNA for the CDR3 is TGTGCCAGCAGTGAAGCGGGGTCACCCCTCCACTTG.

This clonotype has a count of ten or more. The gene calls are TRBV25-1 and TRBJ2-2; D remains unclear. This CDR3 has 14 amino acids. The V gene's germline CDR1 is MGHDK and CDR2 SYGVNS. Trimming removed 0 bases at V and 4 bases at J, with 6 bases between. CDR3 in amino acids: CASSEYTGTGELFF. As DNA, the CDR3 is TGTGCCAGCAGTGAATATACTGGCACCGGGGAGCTGTTTTTT.

This sequence joins TRBV19 and TRBJ1-3; D ambiguous. Germline V gives CDR1 LNHDA, CDR2 SQIVND (reference sequence). V was clipped by 3 bases and J by 4 bases, with 4 bases between them. This CDR3 comprises 12 residues. CDR3 sequence: CASSMRGNTIYF. The CDR3 DNA follows: TGTGCCAGTAGTATGCGAGGAAACACCATATATTTT.

This clonotype showed up many times. The rearrangement uses TRBV30 and TRBJ1-1; D remains unclear. The germline V gene has CDR1 GTSNPN and CDR2 SVGIG (reference sequence). The CDR3 has 13 residues. V lost 4 bases to trimming and J lost 1 base, with 10 bases between them. CDR3 DNA sequence: TGTGCCTGGACAGGTAGGACGAACACTGAAGCTTTCTTT. It yields the protein CAWTGRTNTEAFF.

In the case of this clonotype: A much larger clone is a single base away; this may be a read error. As the CDR3 is not closed by the conserved phenylalanine or tryptophan, this likely results from a read error. The limits of the CDR3 on the DNA are not certain, so only TCRdb's listed CDR3 is given. The chain is built from TRBV20-1 and TRBJ2-7; the D call in the table, TRBD2, was not verified against the DNA. The CDR3 sequence runs 11 residues, both termini included. Germline lookup yields CDR1 DFQATT and CDR2 SNEGSKA (reference sequence). CDR3 loop: CSARDLGTSHL.

This clonotype was counted ten times or more. The chain joins TRBV12-3 or TRBV12-4 to TRBJ2-7; 9 positions agree with TRBD1. With 5 bases clipped from V and 7 bases from J, the junction kept 12 bases outside the gene matches. The CDR3 has 15 amino acids. The CDR3 coding sequence is TGTGCCAGCAGTAACCCGGGACAGGGACTGGATGAGCAGTACTTC. It specifies CASSNPGQGLDEQYF.

The chain carries TRBV19 and TRBJ2-6; D possibly corresponds to TRBD1 (6 bases). V was clipped by 0 bases and J by 4 bases, with 13 bases between them. CDR1 is LNHDA and CDR2 is SQIVND in the germline V gene (reference sequence). The CDR3 runs 17 residues. The CDR3 DNA sequence: TGTGCCAGTAGTATAGATCCCCCGACAGGCGGGGCCAACGTCCTGACTTTC. Its translation is CASSIDPPTGGANVLTF.

This clonotype was recorded many times. The chain joins TRBV13 to TRBJ2-7; perhaps TRBD1 as D (5 bases). Trimming pared 4 bases from V and 1 base from J, leaving 8 bases between. CDR1 is PRHDT, CDR2 FYEKMQ, per germline (reference sequence). The CDR3 totals 13 residues. The CDR3 nucleotides read TGTGCCAGCAGCTCCCAGGGTTCCTACGAGCAGTACTTC. It yields the protein CASSSQGSYEQYF.

At least ten counts were recorded for this clonotype. The chain is built from TRBV7-9 and TRBJ2-7; 8 bases map to TRBD2. The V gene's germline CDR1 is SEHNR and CDR2 FQNEAQ (reference sequence). The V segment lost 4 bases and the J segment 2 bases; nucleotides outside the gene matches: 13. The CDR3 loop spans 17 amino acids. CDR3 amino acids: CASSSRISGTPTYEQYF. CDR3 DNA: TGTGCCAGCAGCTCGAGAATTAGCGGGACACCGACCTACGAGCAGTACTTC.

CDR3 region: CASSLATAGSGSYYGYTF. CDR3 nucleotide sequence: TGTGCCAGCAGCTTGGCCACGGCAGGGAGTGGAAGCTACTATGGCTACACCTTC. The V call is TRBV5-6, the J call TRBJ1-2; D might be TRBD1 (5 bases). Germline V gene data show CDR1 as SGHDT and CDR2 as YYEEEE. The V end lost 0 bases, the J end lost 3 bases, and 21 bases lay between the germline ends. CDR3 length equals 18 residues.

This clonotype was seen ten or more times. The chain couples TRBV6-2 or TRBV6-3 to TRBJ2-2; TRBD1 or TRBD2 may be the D gene (5 bases each). The length of the CDR3 is 16 residues. Per germline, CDR1 MNHEY and CDR2 SVGEGT. Trimming stripped 2 bases from V and 4 bases from J, with 14 bases between. CDR3 sequence: CASSYGTLAGTGELFF. The CDR3 bases are TGTGCCAGCAGTTACGGGACCTTGGCGGGCACCGGGGAGCTGTTTTTT.

This rearrangement joins TRBV6-1 to TRBJ1-2, with D unresolved. CDR1 is MNHNS, CDR2 SASEGT, per germline. The ends were cut back, 7 bases at V and 2 bases at J, with 11 bases in the middle. The CDR3 has 13 amino acids. CDR3: CASNYDSNYGYTF. Here the CDR3 DNA reads TGTGCCAGCAACTACGACTCGAACTATGGCTACACCTTC.

This clonotype was found a few times. This sequence joins TRBV20-1 and TRBJ2-7, with D tentatively TRBD2 (6 bases). CDR1 DFQATT and CDR2 SNEGSKA come from the germline V gene (reference sequence). Trimming left V 6 bases short and J 6 bases short, with 21 bases between. The CDR3 contains 14 residues. The CDR3 region has the DNA TGCAGTGCAATACTAGCTCAGGCTCGTTCCGAGCAGTACTTC. Protein sequence: CSAILAQARSEQYF.

The genes are TRBV27 and TRBJ2-5; TRBD1 might be the D (5 bases). Germline V gene data show CDR1 as MNHEY and CDR2 as SMNVEV (reference sequence). The ends were cut back, 3 bases at V and 4 bases at J, with 9 bases in the middle. CDR3 size: 13 residues. The CDR3 region is CASSFAGSETQYF. CDR3 nucleotides: TGTGCCAGCAGTTTTGCAGGGTCAGAGACCCAGTACTTC.

There are a few counts of this clonotype. The chain has TRBV30 and TRBJ2-5, with D uncertain. CDR3 length: 13 residues. The V gene lost 1 base and the J gene lost 0 bases, with 6 bases spanning the gap. Per the germline V gene, CDR1 is GTSNPN and CDR2 is SVGIG (reference sequence). CDR3 amino acids: CAWSGTHQETQYF. The DNA for the CDR3 is TGTGCCTGGAGTGGCACGCACCAAGAGACCCAGTACTTC.